One and the same sample provided the 6 T cell receptor beta chains below, sequenced in a study of blood T cell repertoires in COVID-19. Profiling relied on immunoSEQ multiplex PCR, and the TCRdb table lists in-frame clones only, not all of them. Here the sample spans more than 300,000 clones, just under 90% being singletons. Specimen: peripheral blood. All receptors derive from a woman aged 25 to 39 with COVID-19, enrolled during active disease.

The table lists this clone with a count of one. This chain connects TRBV19 to TRBJ2-1; possible D gene TRBD2, 6 bases. Germline V gene lookup returns CDR1 LNHDA and CDR2 SQIVND (reference sequence). The CDR3 totals 15 residues. V was shortened by 0 bases and J by 3 bases, with 9 bases between the two germline ends. As DNA, the CDR3 is TGTGCCAGTAGTATAGAACTAGCCGACTACAATGAGCAGTTCTTC. Amino acid sequence: CASSIELADYNEQFF.

The rearrangement joins TRBV7-9 to TRBJ1-4; D possibly corresponds to TRBD1 (5 bases). The CDR3 runs 15 residues. The germline CDR1 and CDR2 sequences are SEHNR and FQNEAQ (reference sequence). The ends were cut back, 4 bases at V and 4 bases at J, with 13 bases in the middle. The CDR3 sequence is CASSSGDSLNEKLFF. The CDR3 DNA reads TGTGCCAGCAGCTCCGGCGACAGCCTTAATGAAAAACTGTTTTTT.

The DNA for the CDR3 is TGTGCCAGCAGACAGGGGGTCTATGGCTACACCTTC. Protein product: CASRQGVYGYTF. The chain links TRBV2 to TRBJ1-2; TRBD1 matches 8 bases. Germline CDR1 SNHLY, CDR2 FYNNEI. Trimming took 6 bases from V and 4 from J; bases not matched to a gene: 1. This CDR3 comprises 12 residues.

The chain is built from TRBV24-1 and TRBJ1-2; D uncertain. The CDR3 loop spans 12 amino acids. The V and J ends lost 5 bases and 5 bases respectively, with 8 bases between them. Germline V gene data show CDR1 as KGHDR and CDR2 as SFDVKD. The CDR3 loop is CATSAGGYGYTF. Here the CDR3 DNA reads TGTGCCACCAGTGCCGGAGGGTATGGCTACACCTTC.

This clone was counted once. This chain uses TRBV19 with TRBJ1-2; 8 nucleotides align to TRBD1. This CDR3 spans 13 amino acids. V trimming: 6 bases; J trimming: 6 bases; junction bases outside the gene matches: 6. Germline CDR1 reads LNHDA; CDR2 reads SQIVND (reference sequence). The chain's CDR3 is CASSDPTGDGYTF. In DNA, the CDR3 is TGTGCCAGTAGCGACCCGACAGGGGATGGCTACACCTTC.

Notes on this clone: Other DNA variants within this sample encode the same CDR3. The rearrangement uses TRBV24-1 and TRBJ1-2; the D is unclear. Germline CDR1 and CDR2: KGHDR and SFDVKD. This CDR3 is built from 13 residues. The V and J ends lost 0 bases and 3 bases respectively, with 4 bases between them. The CDR3 nucleotides read TGTGCCACCAGTGATTTGGCAGACTATGGCTACACCTTC. The encoded protein is CATSDLADYGYTF.